The 18 T cell receptor beta chains in this list originate from one sample, sequenced in a study of beta chain features in type 1 diabetes. Reverse transcribing all isolated RNA meant expressed TCRB transcripts were sequenced. Produced via immunoSEQ multiplex PCR; TCRdb's table is partial and in-frame only. The profile shows about 360,000 clones, roughly an eighth of them singletons. The sequencing sample was made of naive CD4+ T cells from blood. Receptor source: a man younger than 35 in good health.

This clone was seen a few times. This chain links TRBV7-8 with TRBJ2-1, with 13 bases fitting TRBD2. The CDR3 totals 16 residues. Unmatched junction bases numbered 3, after V lost 7 bases and J lost 0 bases. Germline V gene data show CDR1 as SGHVS and CDR2 as FQNEAQ. The CDR3 DNA reads TGTGCCAGCATGAGGACTAGCGGGAGCTCCTACAATGAGCAGTTCTTC. Protein sequence: CASMRTSGSSYNEQFF. The full variable domain, with the rest looked up from reference TRBV7-8 and TRBJ2-1, is GAGVSQSPRYKVAKRGQDVALRCDPISGHVSLFWYQQALGQGPEFLTYFQNEAQLDKSGLPSDRFFAERPEGSVSTLKIQRTQQEDSAVYLCASMRTSGSSYNEQFFGPGTRLTVL.

Here the CDR3 DNA reads TGTGCCAGCAGCGGACACGACCTCCCCGGGACCCAGTACTTC. It translates to CASSGHDLPGTQYF. The genes are TRBV4-2 and TRBJ2-5; D might be TRBD1 (5 bases). CDR1 and CDR2 (germline): LGHNA, YNFKEQ. V lost 5 bases to trimming and J lost 7 bases, with 17 bases between them. This CDR3 spans 14 amino acids.

The V call is TRBV2, the J call TRBJ1-1; 10 nucleotides agree with TRBD1. Per the germline V gene, CDR1 is SNHLY and CDR2 is FYNNEI. Trimming took 9 bases from V and 3 from J; bases not matched to a gene: 10. This CDR3 is built from 15 residues. CDR3 in amino acids: CASLWDRGFHTEAFF. The CDR3 DNA is TGTGCCAGTCTTTGGGACAGGGGTTTTCACACTGAAGCTTTCTTT.

The chain recombines TRBV11-2 with TRBJ2-6; D is undetermined. Germline V gene data show CDR1 as SGHAT and CDR2 as FQNNGV. V lost 4 bases and J lost 0, with 7 bases in between. The CDR3 is 15 amino acids. The CDR3 region has the DNA TGTGCCAGCAGCTCTTCAGTCTCTGGGGCCAACGTCCTGACTTTC. This translates into CASSSSVSGANVLTF.

This clone was observed a handful of times. The DNA of the CDR3 is TGCAGCGCAGACAAGGGGGAAAATGAAAAACTGTTTTTT. Translated, it gives CSADKGENEKLFF. This rearrangement joins TRBV29-1 to TRBJ1-4, with D possibly being TRBD1 (6 bases). Between the trimmed V and J ends, which lost 7 bases and 5 bases, there was a span of 14 bases. CDR3 length equals 13 residues. CDR1 SQVTM and CDR2 ANQGSEA come from the germline V gene.

Here the CDR3 DNA reads TGTGCCAGCAGCCTCAGGTTCGTCCTAGCGGGACTGGGCAACAAGGCTGAGCAGTTCTTC. It codes for CASSLRFVLAGLGNKAEQFF. The chain joins TRBV7-8 to TRBJ2-1, with 9 bases that match TRBD2. The CDR3 covers 20 residues. Germline assignment: CDR1 SGHVS and CDR2 FQNEAQ. The trim removed 5 bases at V and 9 bases at J, leaving 26 bases unmatched.

This clone was found a few times. The V gene is TRBV4-1, the J gene TRBJ2-7, with 9 bases identical to TRBD1. The CDR3 has 13 amino acids. Losses at the gene ends were 1 base for V and 6 bases for J; bases not matched to a gene: 1. Germline CDR1 is MGHRA and CDR2 is YSYEKL. The CDR3 loop is CASSQATGGEQYF. CDR3 DNA sequence: TGCGCCAGCAGCCAAGCGACAGGGGGCGAGCAGTACTTC.

V usage is TRBV7-9 and J usage is TRBJ1-2; no clear D gene. The CDR3 has 16 amino acids. V dropped 1 base and J dropped 0 bases, with 12 bases sitting between them. In germline, CDR1 is SEHNR, CDR2 FQNEAQ (reference sequence). This chain's CDR3 is CASSLVPGKANYGYTF. CDR3 nucleotide sequence: TGTGCCAGCAGCTTAGTCCCCGGGAAGGCTAACTATGGCTACACCTTC.

This clone was found a few times. This chain links TRBV7-2 with TRBJ2-7; 10 bases agree with TRBD1. V was clipped by 5 bases and J by 7 bases; unmatched bases: 8. The CDR3 has 14 amino acids. CDR1 is SGHTA and CDR2 is FQGNSA in the germline V gene. The CDR3 region is CASSPDRGPGEQYF. CDR3 sequence (DNA): TGTGCCAGCAGCCCAGACAGGGGGCCCGGTGAGCAGTACTTC.

The J gene is TRBJ2-3, the V gene TRBV27; D is ambiguous. V was cut by 10 bases and J by 0 bases, with 8 bases left in between. The germline V gene has CDR1 MNHEY and CDR2 SMNVEV (reference sequence). The CDR3 sequence is 12 residues long. CDR3 sequence (DNA): TGTGCCACCGGTTGGAGCACAGATACGCAGTATTTT. Translated: CATGWSTDTQYF.

Of note for this clone: Within the sample, other DNA sequences also encode this same CDR3. The chain recombines TRBV7-2 with TRBJ2-7, with D maybe TRBD1 (7 bases). Trimming took off 5 bases at V and 3 bases at J, with 14 bases between the two ends. This CDR3 is built from 14 residues. CDR1 and CDR2 from the germline V gene are SGHTA and FQGNSA. Here the CDR3 reads CASSPQGGIYEQYF. DNA of the CDR3: TGTGCCAGCAGCCCTCAGGGGGGCATCTACGAGCAGTACTTC.

This clone was seen more than once but under ten times. V gene TRBV18 combines with J gene TRBJ2-3, with D unresolved. V lost 6 bases and J 3 bases, leaving 7 bases between the germline ends. The CDR3 is made up of 12 amino acids. Germline CDR1 is KGHSH and CDR2 is LQKENI. CDR3 loop: CASSPPTDTQYF. The DNA of the CDR3 is TGTGCCAGCTCCCCTCCGACAGATACGCAGTATTTT. The entire variable domain, with the rest obtained from reference TRBV18 and TRBJ2-3, is as follows: NAGVMQNPRHLVRRRGQEARLRCSPMKGHSHVYWYRQLPEEGLKFMVYLQKENIIDESGMPKERFSAEFPKEGPSILRIQQVVRGDSAAYFCASSPPTDTQYFGPGTRLTVL.

This clone came up a few times. The gene calls are TRBV28 and TRBJ2-5, with D perhaps TRBD1 (6 bases). This CDR3 spans 13 amino acids. Germline V gene data show CDR1 as MDHEN and CDR2 as SYDVKM. The ends were cut back, 4 bases at V and 5 bases at J, with 11 bases in the middle. CDR3 in amino acids: CASSSGTTETQYF. In nucleotides, the CDR3 is TGTGCCAGCAGTTCCGGGACAACCGAGACCCAGTACTTC.

This clone was observed a handful of times. The chain couples TRBV7-3 to TRBJ2-3, with 7 positions matching TRBD1. Trimming took 4 bases from V and 4 from J; bases not matched to a gene: 5. This CDR3 comprises 14 residues. Germline CDR1 is SGHTA and CDR2 is FQGTGA. CDR3 sequence: CASSSTGLADTQYF. DNA for the CDR3: TGTGCCAGCAGCTCGACAGGGTTAGCAGATACGCAGTATTTT.

The V call is TRBV11-2, the J call TRBJ2-7; possibly TRBD2 for D (6 bases). Trimming left V 4 bases short and J 7 bases short, with 11 bases between. Germline V gives CDR1 SGHAT, CDR2 FQNNGV. The CDR3 length is 12 residues. The CDR3: CASSSGRSEQYF. CDR3 DNA sequence: TGTGCCAGCAGCTCAGGGAGGTCAGAGCAGTACTTC. Supplemented by reference TRBV11-2 and TRBJ2-7, the full variable domain reads EAGVAQSPRYKIIEKRQSVAFWCNPISGHATLYWYQQILGQGPKLLIQFQNNGVVDDSQLPKDRFSAERLKGVDSTLKIQPAKLEDSAVYLCASSSGRSEQYFGPGTRLTVT.

The chain combines TRBV6-1 with TRBJ1-1; 7 bases are shared with TRBD1. The CDR3 is 14 amino acids. In germline, CDR1 is MNHNS, CDR2 SASEGT. J was trimmed by 0 bases and V by 7 bases; bases with no gene match: 5. CDR3 sequence (DNA): TGTGCCAGCACCAAGGACAGGATGAACACTGAAGCTTTCTTT. Protein sequence: CASTKDRMNTEAFF.

This clone was detected a few times. The CDR3 DNA sequence: TGCGCCAGCAGCTACGTAGCAGAAGAGACCCAGTACTTC. Translating gives CASSYVAEETQYF. V is TRBV5-1 and J is TRBJ2-5; D call uncertain. The CDR3 spans 13 residues. V was clipped by 3 bases and J by 3 bases, with 9 bases between them. Germline-derived CDR1 and CDR2 are SGHRS and YFSETQ.

The chain combines TRBV5-1 with TRBJ2-7, with D unresolved. There are 11 residues in the CDR3. Per germline, CDR1 SGHRS and CDR2 YFSETQ. The ends were cut back, 0 bases at V and 5 bases at J, with 3 bases in the middle. CDR3 in amino acids: CASSLGDEQYF. CDR3 nucleotides: TGCGCCAGCAGCTTGGGAGACGAGCAGTACTTC.